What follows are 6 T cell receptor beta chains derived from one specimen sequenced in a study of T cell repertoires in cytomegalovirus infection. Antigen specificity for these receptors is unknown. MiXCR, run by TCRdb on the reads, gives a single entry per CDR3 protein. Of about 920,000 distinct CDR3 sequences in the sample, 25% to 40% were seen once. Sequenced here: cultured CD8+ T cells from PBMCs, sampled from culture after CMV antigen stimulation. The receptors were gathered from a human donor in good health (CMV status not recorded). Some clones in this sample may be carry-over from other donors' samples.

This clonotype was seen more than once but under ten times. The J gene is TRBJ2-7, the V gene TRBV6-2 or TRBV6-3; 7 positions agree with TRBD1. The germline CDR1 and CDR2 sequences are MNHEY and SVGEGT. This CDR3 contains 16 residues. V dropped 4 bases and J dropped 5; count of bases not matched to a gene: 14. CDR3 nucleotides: TGTGCCAGCAGTTTCAAACAGGGGTTCGACGCGGACGAGCAGTACGTC. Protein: CASSFKQGFDADEQYV.

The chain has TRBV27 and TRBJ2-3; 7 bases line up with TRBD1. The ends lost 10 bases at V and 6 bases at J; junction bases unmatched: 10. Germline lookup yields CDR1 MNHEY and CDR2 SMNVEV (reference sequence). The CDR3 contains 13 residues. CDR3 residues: CATATGRMDTQYF. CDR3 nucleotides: TGTGCCACTGCGACAGGGAGAATGGATACGCAGTATTTT.

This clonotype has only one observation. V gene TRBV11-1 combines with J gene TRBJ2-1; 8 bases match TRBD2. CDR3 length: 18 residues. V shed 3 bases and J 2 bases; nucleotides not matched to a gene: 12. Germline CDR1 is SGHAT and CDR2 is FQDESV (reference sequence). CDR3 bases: TGTGCCAGCAGCTTGTCGTGGCCAGCGGGGGACCCCTACAATGAGCAGTTCTTC. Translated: CASSLSWPAGDPYNEQFF.

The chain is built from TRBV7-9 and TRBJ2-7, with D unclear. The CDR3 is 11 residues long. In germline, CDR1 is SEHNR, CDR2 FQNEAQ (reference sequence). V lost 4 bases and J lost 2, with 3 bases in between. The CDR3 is CASSSPYEQYV. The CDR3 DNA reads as TGTGCCAGCAGCTCCCCCTACGAGCAGTACGTC.

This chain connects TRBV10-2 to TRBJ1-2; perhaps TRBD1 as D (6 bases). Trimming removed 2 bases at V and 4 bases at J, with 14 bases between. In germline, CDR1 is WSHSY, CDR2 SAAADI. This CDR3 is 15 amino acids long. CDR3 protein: CASSELPGHLYGYTF. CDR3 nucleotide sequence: TGCGCCAGCAGTGAGCTTCCGGGACACCTCTATGGCTACACCTTC.

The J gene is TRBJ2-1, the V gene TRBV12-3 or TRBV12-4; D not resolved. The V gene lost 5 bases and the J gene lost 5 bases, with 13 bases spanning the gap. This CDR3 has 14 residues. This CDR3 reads CASSGEVGNNEQFF. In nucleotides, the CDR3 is TGTGCCAGCAGTGGCGAGGTGGGGAACAATGAGCAGTTCTTC.